The TCR beta chain under discussion was sequenced for a study of CD8+ T cells in alopecia areata. Study-level points and caveats: Besides other cells, scalp samples also yield sequences of resident alphabeta T cells from normal skin. Affected lesional scalp, above all in alopecia totalis/universalis, was more clonal than normal scalp.

Starting from PBMCs, sorting isolated CD4+ and CD8+ T cells. As concerns this clone: What it binds is unknown.

CDR3 length: 12 amino acids. In germline, CDR1 is SGHDT, CDR2 YYEEEE. V lost 5 bases and J lost 6; bases outside the gene matches: 2. Extraction of RNA preceded its reverse transcription into cDNA, which served as the sequencing template. The data were produced by immunoSEQ multiplex PCR, yet TCRdb's version contains in-frame clones alone and is incomplete. This table holds around 210,000 clones, approximately 53% found once. This receptor was taken from a human donor in good health. Sequenced: CD8+ T cells sorted from blood. V is TRBV5-6 and J is TRBJ2-7; 10 nucleotides line up with TRBD1. CDR3 DNA: TGTGCCAGCAGGACAGGGGGCGGCGAGCAGTACTTC. It specifies CASRTGGGEQYF.